Shown below are 18 T cell receptor beta chains from a single sample sequenced in a study of HIV-infected patients and healthy controls. No cell fractionation was done, so the repertoire covers all unsorted peripheral blood T cells. Alpha and beta constant-region primers primed reverse transcription of 500 to 550 ng RNA. Alpha and beta chain libraries were made separately by chain-specific third strand synthesis with multiplexing indices. TCRdb reprocessed the 5' RACE reads via MiXCR and lists one record per CDR3 protein. Seen here are approximately 15,000 distinct CDR3 sequences, around 7.7% observed once, and the top ten hold 6.5% to 8.5%. The specimen sequenced was blood. The receptors were gathered from an adult in good health.

This clonotype was seen repeatedly, ten times or more. The chain combines TRBV4-2 with TRBJ2-3; TRBD1 might be the D (6 bases). The CDR3 runs to 16 residues. The germline V gene has CDR1 LGHNA and CDR2 YNFKEQ. Trimming left V 2 bases short and J 0 bases short, with 12 bases between. The CDR3 coding sequence is TGTGCCAGCAGCCAACCCGGGACACCTAGCACAGATACGCAGTATTTT. Residues: CASSQPGTPSTDTQYF.

This clonotype was counted at least ten times. This chain joins TRBV25-1 and TRBJ2-7, with 9 bases identical to TRBD1. The CDR3 consists of 15 residues. Trimming removed 6 bases from V and 5 bases from J; junction bases left unmatched: 11. Germline V gives CDR1 MGHDK, CDR2 SYGVNS. As DNA, the CDR3 is TGTGCCAGCAGCCAAGGACAGGGGATAAGGCACGAGCAGTACTTC. Its translation is CASSQGQGIRHEQYF.

This clonotype was counted ten times or more. The rearrangement links TRBV6-2 or TRBV6-3 to TRBJ2-3; D might be TRBD1 or TRBD2, each matching 5 bases. The CDR3 has 14 residues. Germline assignment: CDR1 MNHEY and CDR2 SVGEGT. V lost 6 bases and J 5 bases, leaving 15 bases between the germline ends. CDR3 DNA sequence: TGTGCCAGCAGATCATGGGGGTCTGGAGATACGCAGTATTTT. This sequence encodes CASRSWGSGDTQYF.

As regards this clonotype: A clone one base away is much larger, so this may be a read error. The V gene is TRBV6-5, the J gene TRBJ1-1; D may be TRBD1 (6 bases). Germline V gene data show CDR1 as MNHEY and CDR2 as SVGAGI. CDR3 length equals 13 residues. The CDR3 reads CDSRYQGGTEAFF. CDR3 nucleotide sequence: TGTGACAGCAGGTACCAAGGGGGGACTGAAGCTTTCTTT.

J is TRBJ2-7 and V is TRBV7-9; TRBD2 matches 8 bases. This CDR3 comprises 13 residues. J was trimmed by 2 bases and V by 5 bases; bases with no gene match: 2. Germline values: CDR1 SEHNR, CDR2 FQNEAQ (reference sequence). For the CDR3, the DNA is TGTGCCAGCAGCCCCGGGAGGGCCTACGAGCAGTACTTC. Protein product: CASSPGRAYEQYF.

This chain uses TRBV19 with TRBJ2-2; D gene ambiguous. The germline V gene has CDR1 LNHDA and CDR2 SQIVND (reference sequence). This CDR3 is 14 amino acids long. Trimming stripped 10 bases from V and 3 bases from J, with 15 bases between. The CDR3 loop reads CATSAPGDTGELFF. The CDR3 DNA reads TGTGCCACCTCGGCCCCCGGCGACACCGGGGAGCTGTTTTTT.

This chain connects TRBV6-2 or TRBV6-3 to TRBJ2-6; D unclear. This CDR3 is built from 17 residues. The germline CDR1 and CDR2 sequences are MNHEY and SVGEGT. Trimming left V 7 bases short and J 0 bases short, with 16 bases between. CDR3 loop: CASKAPGWDSGANVLTF. CDR3 nucleotide sequence: TGTGCCAGCAAAGCCCCTGGCTGGGACTCTGGGGCCAACGTCCTGACTTTC.

By share, this clonotype ranks as medium-sized (0.01 to 0.1%). The gene calls are TRBV6-2 or TRBV6-3 and TRBJ1-4; D possibly corresponds to TRBD1 (5 bases). V lost 7 bases, J lost 8 bases, and 17 bases lay in between. The CDR3 has 14 amino acids. Germline V gives CDR1 MNHEY, CDR2 SVGEGT. CDR3 sequence reads: CASTRSGTREKLFF. The CDR3 DNA sequence: TGTGCCAGCACTCGTTCCGGGACCCGGGAAAAACTGTTTTTT.

The chain combines TRBV20-1 with TRBJ1-5, with D possibly TRBD1 on 6 matching bases. The CDR3 loop spans 15 amino acids. Trimming removed 2 bases at V and 3 bases at J, with 14 bases between. Germline CDR1 is DFQATT and CDR2 is SNEGSKA (reference sequence). The CDR3 is CSARYGRGYNQPQHF. DNA for the CDR3: TGCAGTGCTAGATATGGCAGGGGTTACAATCAGCCCCAGCATTTT.

This clonotype was observed many times. The V gene is TRBV11-1, the J gene TRBJ2-7; 10 positions match TRBD1. CDR3 length: 15 amino acids. The trim removed 4 bases at V and 0 bases at J, leaving 3 bases unmatched. Germline V CDR1 and CDR2: SGHAT, FQDESV (reference sequence). This CDR3 is CASSSDRGLSYEQYF. As DNA, the CDR3 is TGTGCCAGCAGCTCCGACAGGGGGCTCTCCTACGAGCAGTACTTC.

This clonotype appeared many times. The chain has TRBV6-2 or TRBV6-3 and TRBJ2-1; D may be TRBD2 (6 bases). This CDR3 contains 14 residues. Germline-derived CDR1 and CDR2 are MNHEY and SVGEGT. Trimming took off 2 bases at V and 3 bases at J, with 8 bases between the two ends. The CDR3 DNA reads as TGTGCCAGCAGTTACGGGGGGAACTACAATGAGCAGTTCTTC. It encodes CASSYGGNYNEQFF.

In this sample, this clonotype is medium-sized. The chain combines TRBV6-2 or TRBV6-3 with TRBJ1-1; the D is unclear. Between the trimmed V and J ends, which lost 1 base and 7 bases, there was a span of 16 bases. The CDR3 sequence is 15 residues long. The germline V gene encodes CDR1 MNHEY and CDR2 SVGEGT. The CDR3 nucleotides are TGTGCCAGCAGTTACTTGGCAATCCGCGACAATGAAGCTTTCTTT. Translation gives CASSYLAIRDNEAFF.

This clonotype occurred many times. The chain joins TRBV12-3 or TRBV12-4 to TRBJ2-7, with 9 bases matching TRBD1. The CDR3 runs to 14 residues. V dropped 6 bases and J dropped 7; count of bases not matched to a gene: 10. The CDR3: CASRRRDRVGEQYF. CDR3 nucleotides: TGTGCCAGCAGGCGAAGGGACAGGGTGGGAGAGCAGTACTTC.

This clonotype has ten or more counts. The V call is TRBV12-3 or TRBV12-4, the J call TRBJ1-4; 7 bases agree with TRBD1. V was pared by 3 bases and J by 5 bases, with 15 bases of the junction left unmatched. CDR3 length equals 18 residues. This CDR3 reads CASSFGVFRDSNNEKLFF. As DNA, the CDR3 is TGTGCCAGCAGTTTCGGGGTTTTTAGGGACAGCAACAATGAAAAACTGTTTTTT.

This clonotype was seen ten or more times. V gene TRBV7-3 combines with J gene TRBJ2-5; 14 nucleotides agree with TRBD2. This CDR3 has 16 amino acids. Losses at the gene ends were 5 bases for V and 5 bases for J; bases not matched to a gene: 7. The V gene's germline CDR1 is SGHTA and CDR2 FQGTGA. In DNA form, the CDR3 reads TGTGCCAGCAGCGCGGGACTAGCGGGAGTAAGGGAGACCCAGTACTTC. Translating gives CASSAGLAGVRETQYF.

This clonotype was recorded at least ten times. J is TRBJ2-7 and V is TRBV5-4; possibly TRBD2 for D (6 bases). The CDR3 length is 14 residues. V lost 6 bases and J 6 bases, leaving 19 bases between the germline ends. Germline CDR1 and CDR2: SGHNT and YYREEE (reference sequence). CDR3 region: CASNIRDSGTEQYF. The CDR3 nucleotides are TGTGCCAGCAACATCCGGGACTCGGGCACCGAGCAGTACTTC.

This clonotype was observed at least ten times. The rearrangement uses TRBV10-3 and TRBJ1-2, with D perhaps matching TRBD1 (5 bases). V lost 10 bases and J lost 3, with 15 bases in between. This CDR3 is 13 amino acids long. Germline V gives CDR1 ENHRY, CDR2 SYGVKD. Here the CDR3 reads CATRGGKDYGYTF. The DNA of the CDR3 is TGTGCCACCCGGGGGGGGAAGGACTATGGCTACACCTTC.

Relative to its sample, this clonotype is medium-sized (0.01 to 0.1%). The chain employs TRBV6-5 and TRBJ2-7; D is perhaps TRBD1 or TRBD2 (6 bases each). This CDR3 is 16 amino acids long. V was shortened by 0 bases and J by 4 bases, with 16 bases between the two germline ends. CDR1 MNHEY and CDR2 SVGAGI come from the germline V gene. The CDR3 DNA reads as TGTGCCAGCAGTTACTCGACTGGGGGGCGAATTTACGAGCAGTACTTC. Residues: CASSYSTGGRIYEQYF.